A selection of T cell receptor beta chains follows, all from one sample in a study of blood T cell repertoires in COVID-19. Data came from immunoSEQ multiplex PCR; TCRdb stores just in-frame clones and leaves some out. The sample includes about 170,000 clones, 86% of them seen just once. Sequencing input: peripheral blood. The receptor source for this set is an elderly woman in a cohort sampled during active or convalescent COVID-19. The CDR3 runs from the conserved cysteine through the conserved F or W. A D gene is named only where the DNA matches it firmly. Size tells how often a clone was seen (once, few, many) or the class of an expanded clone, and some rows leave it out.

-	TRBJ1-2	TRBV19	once	TGTGCCAGTAGTGGAGATTTCTATGGCTACACCTTC	CASSGDFYGYTF
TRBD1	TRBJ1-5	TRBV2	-	TGTGCCAGCAGTTCAGGACAGGGGGCCATCAAACAGCCCCAGCATTTT	CASSSGQGAIKQPQHF
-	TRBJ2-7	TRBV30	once	TGTGCCTGGACCTCAATATCCGGGGGCTACGAGCAGTACTTC	CAWTSISGGYEQYF
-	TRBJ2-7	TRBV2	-	TGTGCCAGCAGTGAAAGAGTTGGAGCCTACGAGCAGTACTTC	CASSERVGAYEQYF
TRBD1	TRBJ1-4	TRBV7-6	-	TGTGCCAGCAGCTCACCAGGGGGCCAGGAGGAAAAACTGTTTTTT	CASSSPGGQEEKLFF
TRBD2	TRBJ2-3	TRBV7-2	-	TGTGCCAGCAGCTCCTCTAGCGGGGCCCGCACAGATACGCAGTATTTT	CASSSSSGARTDTQYF
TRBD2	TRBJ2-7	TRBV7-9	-	TGTGCCAGCAGCGGAAGGACTAGCGGGGGGCCCCTCGCCCTCGAGCAGTACTTC	CASSGRTSGGPLALEQYF
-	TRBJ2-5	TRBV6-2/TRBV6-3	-	TGTGCCAGCAGTCCGGACAGTTGGGGGACCCAGTACTTC	CASSPDSWGTQYF
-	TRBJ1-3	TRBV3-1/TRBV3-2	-	TGTGCCAGCAGCCAAGATGGCTCCGTATATTTT	CASSQDGSVYF
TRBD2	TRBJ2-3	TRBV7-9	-	TGTGCCAGCAGCTTAGGACTAGCGGGCTCCAAAAGGAAGACGCAGTATTTT	CASSLGLAGSKRKTQYF
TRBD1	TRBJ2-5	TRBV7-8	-	TGTGCCAGCAAATCAAGACAGGGATTGGCCGAGACCCAGTACTTC	CASKSRQGLAETQYF
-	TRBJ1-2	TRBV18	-	TGTGCCAGCTCACCCTCATTAACCGGGAGCTATGGCTACACCTTC	CASSPSLTGSYGYTF
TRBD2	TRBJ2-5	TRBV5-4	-	TGTGCCAGCAGCTTGGGGACTAGCGGGGGGAAGGGGGAGACCCAGTACTTC	CASSLGTSGGKGETQYF
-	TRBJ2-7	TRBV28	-	TGTGCCAGCAGTTTAACCGGGGGAGCTGCCTACGAGCAGTACTTC	CASSLTGGAAYEQYF
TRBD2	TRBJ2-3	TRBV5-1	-	TGCGCCAGCAGCTTCCCTAGCGGGAGGGCCCCTAGCACAGATACGCAGTATTTT	CASSFPSGRAPSTDTQYF
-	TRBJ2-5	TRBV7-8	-	TGTGCCAGCAGCCAAGCGACAGGCTGGGCAGAGACCCAGTACTTC	CASSQATGWAETQYF
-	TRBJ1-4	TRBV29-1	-	TGCAGCGTTGACTCGGACAGACCCAATGAAAAACTGTTTTTT	CSVDSDRPNEKLFF
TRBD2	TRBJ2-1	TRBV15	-	TGTGCCACCAGCAGAGATCGACTAGCGGATAATGAGCAGTTCTTC	CATSRDRLADNEQFF
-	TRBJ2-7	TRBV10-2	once	TGCGCCTGCGGTTTAGGGGCCCCCTACGAGCAGTACTTC	CACGLGAPYEQYF
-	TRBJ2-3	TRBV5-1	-	TGCGCCAGCAGCTTGTGGGGCAATGACCCGCAAGGTACGCAGTATTTT	CASSLWGNDPQGTQYF
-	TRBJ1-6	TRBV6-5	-	TGTGCCAGCCGCGGGACGGAAAATTCACCCCTCCACTTT	CASRGTENSPLHF
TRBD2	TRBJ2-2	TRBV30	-	TGTGCCTGGAAACTAGCGGGAGGGAACACCGGGGAGCTGTTTTTT	CAWKLAGGNTGELFF
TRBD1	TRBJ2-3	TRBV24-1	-	TGTGCCACCAGTGATTCCAGGGGGCGCCGCACAGATACGCAGTATTTT	CATSDSRGRRTDTQYF
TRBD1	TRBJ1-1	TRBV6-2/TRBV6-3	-	TGTGCCAGCAGTTACTTTCGCACGGGACAGATCATCACTGAAGCTTTCTTT	CASSYFRTGQIITEAFF
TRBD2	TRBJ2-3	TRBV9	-	TGTGCCAGCAGCGTTAGCGGGGGGGCTAGCACAGATACGCAGTATTTT	CASSVSGGASTDTQYF
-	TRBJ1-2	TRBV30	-	TGTGCCTGGAGTGTGGAGGGGACTGGCTACACCTTC	CAWSVEGTGYTF
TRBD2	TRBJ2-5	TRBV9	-	TGTGCCAGCAGCCCCCGGGGGGTGAACCAAGAGACCCAGTACTTC	CASSPRGVNQETQYF
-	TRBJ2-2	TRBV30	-	TGTGCCTGGAGGCCCCTCGGAGGGTCTACCGGGGAGCTGTTTTTT	CAWRPLGGSTGELFF
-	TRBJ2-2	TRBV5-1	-	TGCGCCAGCAGCTTGGCACAGGTTAACACCGGGGAGCTGTTTTTT	CASSLAQVNTGELFF
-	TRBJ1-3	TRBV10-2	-	TGCGCCAGTAGTGGGTATCCAGGGGCTGGAAACACCATATATTTT	CASSGYPGAGNTIYF
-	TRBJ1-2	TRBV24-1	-	TGTGCCACCAGTCAGCCGCCGGAGATCTATGGCTACACCTTC	CATSQPPEIYGYTF
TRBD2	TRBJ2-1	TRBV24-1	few	TGTGCCACCAGTGCCGGGGGGGCCCCTTACAATGAGCAGTTCTTC	CATSAGGAPYNEQFF
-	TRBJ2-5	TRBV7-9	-	TGTGCCAGCAGCCGAGACCAGGTGGCAGGGGAGACCCAGTACTTC	CASSRDQVAGETQYF
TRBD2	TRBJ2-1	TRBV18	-	TGTGCCAGCTCACCAAGGATCTTACTAGCGGGAGGGGAGACCTACAATGAGCAGTTCTTC	CASSPRILLAGGETYNEQFF
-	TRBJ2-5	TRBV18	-	TGTGCCAGCTCACCAAGAGAGGAGACCCAGTACTTC	CASSPREETQYF
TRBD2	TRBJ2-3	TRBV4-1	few	TGCGCCAGCAGCCAAGTGGCGGGAGTGAGGGCAGATACGCAGTATTTT	CASSQVAGVRADTQYF
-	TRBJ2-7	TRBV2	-	TGTGCCAGCAGTGGTCCGACAAACTACGAGCAGTACTTC	CASSGPTNYEQYF
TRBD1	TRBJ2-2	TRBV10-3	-	TGTGCCATCAGTGCCCGGACAGGAACGAACACCGGGGAGCTGTTTTTT	CAISARTGTNTGELFF
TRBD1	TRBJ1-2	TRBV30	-	TGTGCCTCCTATAACCCTACCGACAGGGAAAGCTATGGCTACACCTTC	CASYNPTDRESYGYTF
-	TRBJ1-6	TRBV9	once	TGTGCCAGCAGCGTCTTGGACAATAATTCACCCCTCCACTTT	CASSVLDNNSPLHF
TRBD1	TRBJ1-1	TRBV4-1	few	TGCGCCAGCAGTACAGGGGTAACTGAAGCTTTCTTT	CASSTGVTEAFF
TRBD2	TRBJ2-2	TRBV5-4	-	TGTGCCAGCAGCTTGATGGTAGCGGGGGGGACGGACACCGGGGAGCTGTTTTTT	CASSLMVAGGTDTGELFF
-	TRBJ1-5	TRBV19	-	TGTGCCAGTAGTATGACCGGGATTAAGCATTTT	CASSMTGIKHF
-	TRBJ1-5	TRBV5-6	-	TGTGCCAGCAGTGTTGTGAGGAGTCTTCAGCCCCAGCATTTT	CASSVVRSLQPQHF
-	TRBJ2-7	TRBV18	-	TGTGCCAGCTCACTGCGACAGGACCCCCTTGGTAGCGAGCAGTACTTC	CASSLRQDPLGSEQYF
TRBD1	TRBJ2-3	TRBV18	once	TGTGCCAGCTCACCAACCCCGACAGGGCTTAGCACAGATACGCAGTATTTT	CASSPTPTGLSTDTQYF
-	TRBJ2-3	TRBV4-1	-	TGCGCCAGCAGCCAACCCCTCCGGGGAGAATCCACAGATACGCAGTATTTT	CASSQPLRGESTDTQYF
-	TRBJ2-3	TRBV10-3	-	TGTGCCGCCTGTTCCCCTACGATCGGCACAGATACGCAGTATTTT	CAACSPTIGTDTQYF
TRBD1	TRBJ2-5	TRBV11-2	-	TGTGCCAGCAGCCCGGGACAGGCAGAGACCCAGTACTTC	CASSPGQAETQYF
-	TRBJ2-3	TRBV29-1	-	TGCAGCGTTGTTTTTAGTTCCGCAGATACGCAGTATTTT	CSVVFSSADTQYF
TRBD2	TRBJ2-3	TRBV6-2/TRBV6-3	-	TGTGCCAGCAGCCGACGGCCGTCGGGACTAGCGGGGGGGCGGACGTACACAGATACGCAGTATTTT	CASSRRPSGLAGGRTYTDTQYF
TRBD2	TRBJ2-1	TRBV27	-	TGTGCCAGCAGTTCCAGGACTAGCGGGAGAACCTACAATGAGCAGTTCTTC	CASSSRTSGRTYNEQFF
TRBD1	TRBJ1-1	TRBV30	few	TGTGCCTGGTCTATGTATGGACAGGGGTACACTGAAGCTTTCTTT	CAWSMYGQGYTEAFF
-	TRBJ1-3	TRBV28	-	TGTGCCAGCAGCCCTCCTACATGGAGCTCTGGAAACACCATATATTTT	CASSPPTWSSGNTIYF
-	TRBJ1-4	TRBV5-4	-	TGTGCCAGCAGCTTGGCGGGGGGGGGTGAAAAACTGTTTTTT	CASSLAGGGEKLFF
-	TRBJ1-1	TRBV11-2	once	TGTGCCAGCAGGAGAGGAAGCACTGAAGCTTTCTTT	CASRRGSTEAFF
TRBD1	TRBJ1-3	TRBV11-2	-	TGTGCCAGCAGCGCGGGACAGCCATACTCTGGAAACACCATATATTTT	CASSAGQPYSGNTIYF
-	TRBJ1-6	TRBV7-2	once	TGTGCCAGCAGCTTAGTTCTAGGACAGTATTCACCCCTCCACTTT	CASSLVLGQYSPLHF
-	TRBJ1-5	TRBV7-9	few	TGTGCCAGCAGCGAGGGGGTGAGCAATCAGCCCCAGCATTTT	CASSEGVSNQPQHF